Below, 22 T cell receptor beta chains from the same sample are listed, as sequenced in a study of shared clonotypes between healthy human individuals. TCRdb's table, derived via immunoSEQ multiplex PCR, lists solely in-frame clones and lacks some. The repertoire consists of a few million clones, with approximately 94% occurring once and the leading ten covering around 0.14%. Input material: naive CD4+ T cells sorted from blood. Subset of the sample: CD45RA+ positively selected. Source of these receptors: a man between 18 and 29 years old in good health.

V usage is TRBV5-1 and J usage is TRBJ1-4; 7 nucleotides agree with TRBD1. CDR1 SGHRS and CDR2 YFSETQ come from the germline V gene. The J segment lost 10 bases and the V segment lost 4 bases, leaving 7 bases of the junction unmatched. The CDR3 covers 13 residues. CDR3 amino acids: CASSPQGDGKLFF. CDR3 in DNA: TGCGCCAGCAGCCCCCAGGGGGACGGAAAACTGTTTTTT.

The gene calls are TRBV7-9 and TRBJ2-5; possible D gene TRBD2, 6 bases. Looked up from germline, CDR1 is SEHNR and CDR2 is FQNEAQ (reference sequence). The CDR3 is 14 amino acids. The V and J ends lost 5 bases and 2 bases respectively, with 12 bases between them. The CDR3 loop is CASSRGLAQETQYF. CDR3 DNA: TGTGCCAGCAGCCGGGGACTTGCACAAGAGACCCAGTACTTC.

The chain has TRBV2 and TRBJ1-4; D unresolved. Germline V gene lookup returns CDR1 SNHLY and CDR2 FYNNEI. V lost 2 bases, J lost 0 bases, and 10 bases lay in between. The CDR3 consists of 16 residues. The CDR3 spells CASSEQAHATNEKLFF. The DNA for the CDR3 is TGTGCCAGCAGTGAACAGGCCCATGCAACTAATGAAAAACTGTTTTTT.

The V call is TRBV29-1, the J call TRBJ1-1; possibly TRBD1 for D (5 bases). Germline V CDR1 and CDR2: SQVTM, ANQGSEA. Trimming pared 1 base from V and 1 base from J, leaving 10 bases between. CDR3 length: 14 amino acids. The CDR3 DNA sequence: TGCAGCGTTGAAGGACAGTTCGGGAACACTGAAGCTTTCTTT. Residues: CSVEGQFGNTEAFF.

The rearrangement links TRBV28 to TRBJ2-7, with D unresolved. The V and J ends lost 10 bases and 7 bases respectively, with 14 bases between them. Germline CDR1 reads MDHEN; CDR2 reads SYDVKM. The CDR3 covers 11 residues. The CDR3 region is CAIRSVGEQYF. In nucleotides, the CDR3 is TGTGCCATTCGGTCCGTGGGGGAGCAGTACTTC.

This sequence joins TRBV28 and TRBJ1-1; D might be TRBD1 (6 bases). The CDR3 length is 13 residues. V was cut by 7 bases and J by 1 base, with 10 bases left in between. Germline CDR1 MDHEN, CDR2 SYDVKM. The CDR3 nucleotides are TGTGCCAGCAAGCGACAGGCGAACACTGAAGCTTTCTTT. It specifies CASKRQANTEAFF.

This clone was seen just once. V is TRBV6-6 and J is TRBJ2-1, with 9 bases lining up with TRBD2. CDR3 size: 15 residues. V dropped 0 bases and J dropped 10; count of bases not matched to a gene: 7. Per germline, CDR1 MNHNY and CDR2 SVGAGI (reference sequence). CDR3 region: CASSYSRGGLGEQFF. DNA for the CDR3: TGTGCCAGCAGTTACTCGCGGGGGGGCCTAGGAGAGCAGTTCTTC.

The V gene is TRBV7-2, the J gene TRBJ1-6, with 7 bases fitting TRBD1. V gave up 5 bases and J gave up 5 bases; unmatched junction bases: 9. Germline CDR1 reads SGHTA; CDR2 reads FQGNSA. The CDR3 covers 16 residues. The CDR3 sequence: CASSPFPGQNNSPLHF. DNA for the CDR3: TGTGCCAGCAGCCCATTTCCGGGACAGAATAATTCACCCCTCCACTTT.

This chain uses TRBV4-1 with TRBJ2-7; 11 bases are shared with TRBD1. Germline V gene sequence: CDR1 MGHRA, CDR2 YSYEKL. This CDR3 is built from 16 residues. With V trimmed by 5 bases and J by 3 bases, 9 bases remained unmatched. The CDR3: CASSRGMGQGVYEQYF. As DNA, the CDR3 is TGCGCCAGCAGCAGGGGGATGGGACAGGGGGTCTACGAGCAGTACTTC.

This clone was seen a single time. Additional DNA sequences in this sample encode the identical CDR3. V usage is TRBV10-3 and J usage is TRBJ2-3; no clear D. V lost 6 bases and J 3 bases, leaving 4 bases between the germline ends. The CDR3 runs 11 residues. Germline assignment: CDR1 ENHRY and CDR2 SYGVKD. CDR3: CAISATDTQYF. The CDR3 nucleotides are TGTGCCATCAGCGCTACAGATACGCAGTATTTT.

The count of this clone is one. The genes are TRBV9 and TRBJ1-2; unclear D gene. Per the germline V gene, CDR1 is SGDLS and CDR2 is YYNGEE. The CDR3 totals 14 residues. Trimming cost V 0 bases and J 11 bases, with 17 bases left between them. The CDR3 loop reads CASSVAPTQQRYTF. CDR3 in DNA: TGTGCCAGCAGCGTAGCTCCGACCCAGCAGCGGTACACCTTC.

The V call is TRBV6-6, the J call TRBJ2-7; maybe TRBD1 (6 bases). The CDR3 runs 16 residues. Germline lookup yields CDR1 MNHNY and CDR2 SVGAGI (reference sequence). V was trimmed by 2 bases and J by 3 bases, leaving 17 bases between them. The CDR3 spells CASSYVTGPLYYEQYF. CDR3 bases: TGTGCCAGCAGTTACGTAACAGGGCCACTATACTACGAGCAGTACTTC.

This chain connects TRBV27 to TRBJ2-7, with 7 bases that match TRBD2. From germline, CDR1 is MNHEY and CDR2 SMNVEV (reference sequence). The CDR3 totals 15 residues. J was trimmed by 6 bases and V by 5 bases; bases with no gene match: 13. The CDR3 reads CASSSRGTTIVEQYF. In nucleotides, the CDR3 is TGTGCCAGCAGTAGTCGGGGGACTACCATAGTCGAGCAGTACTTC.

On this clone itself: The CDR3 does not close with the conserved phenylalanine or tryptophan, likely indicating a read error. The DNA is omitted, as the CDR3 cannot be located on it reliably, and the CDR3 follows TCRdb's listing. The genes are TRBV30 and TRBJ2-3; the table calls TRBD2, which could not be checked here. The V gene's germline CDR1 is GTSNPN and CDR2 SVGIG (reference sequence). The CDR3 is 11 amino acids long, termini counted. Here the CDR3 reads CAWSVGAAHRI.

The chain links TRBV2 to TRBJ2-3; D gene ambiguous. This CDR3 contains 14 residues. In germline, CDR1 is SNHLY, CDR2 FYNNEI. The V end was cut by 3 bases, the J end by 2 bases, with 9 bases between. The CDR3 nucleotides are TGTGCCAGCAGTGATATTACGGCCACAGATACGCAGTATTTT. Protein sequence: CASSDITATDTQYF.

The CDR3 region is CASSFISGNTEAFF. Written as DNA, the CDR3 is TGTGCCAGCAGCTTTATCAGCGGGAACACTGAAGCTTTCTTT. This chain links TRBV7-1 with TRBJ1-1; D gene unclear. TRBV7-1 is annotated as an ORF whose role is uncertain. The CDR3 totals 14 residues. The V gene lost 4 bases and the J gene lost 1 base, with 10 bases spanning the gap.

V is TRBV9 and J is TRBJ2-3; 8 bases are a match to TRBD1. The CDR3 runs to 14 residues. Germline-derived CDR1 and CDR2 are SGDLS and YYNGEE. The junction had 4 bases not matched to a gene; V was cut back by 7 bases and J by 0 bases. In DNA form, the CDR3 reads TGTGCCAGCGGGGGACAGGTTAGCACAGATACGCAGTATTTT. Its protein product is CASGGQVSTDTQYF.

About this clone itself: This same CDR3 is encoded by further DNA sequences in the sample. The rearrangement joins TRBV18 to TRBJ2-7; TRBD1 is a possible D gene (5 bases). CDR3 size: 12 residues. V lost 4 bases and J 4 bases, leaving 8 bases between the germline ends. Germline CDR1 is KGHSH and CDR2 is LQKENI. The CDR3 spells CASSLTDYEQYF. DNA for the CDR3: TGTGCCAGCTCACTGACAGATTACGAGCAGTACTTC.

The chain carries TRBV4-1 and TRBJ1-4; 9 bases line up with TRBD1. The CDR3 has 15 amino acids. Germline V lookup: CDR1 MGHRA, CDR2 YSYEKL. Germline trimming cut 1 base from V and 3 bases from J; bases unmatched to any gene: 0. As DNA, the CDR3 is TGCGCCAGCAGCCAAGGGGACAGGGCTAATGAAAAACTGTTTTTT. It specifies CASSQGDRANEKLFF.

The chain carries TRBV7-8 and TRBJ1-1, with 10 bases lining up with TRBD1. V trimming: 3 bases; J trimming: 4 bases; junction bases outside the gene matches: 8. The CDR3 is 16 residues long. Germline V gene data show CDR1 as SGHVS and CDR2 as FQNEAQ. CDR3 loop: CASSFRTGTGVTEAFF. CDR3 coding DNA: TGTGCCAGCAGCTTCCGTACCGGGACAGGGGTCACTGAAGCTTTCTTT.

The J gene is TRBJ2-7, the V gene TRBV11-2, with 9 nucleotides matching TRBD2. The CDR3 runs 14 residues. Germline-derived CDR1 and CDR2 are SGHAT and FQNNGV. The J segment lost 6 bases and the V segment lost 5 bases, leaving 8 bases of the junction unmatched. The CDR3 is CASSTGLALGEQYF. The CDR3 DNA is TGTGCCAGCAGCACGGGACTAGCCTTGGGCGAGCAGTACTTC.

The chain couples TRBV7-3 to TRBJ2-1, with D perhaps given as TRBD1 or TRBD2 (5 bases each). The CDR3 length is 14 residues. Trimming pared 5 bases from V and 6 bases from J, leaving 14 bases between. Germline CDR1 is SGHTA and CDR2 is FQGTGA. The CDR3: CASSHGAGGNEQFF. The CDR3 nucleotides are TGTGCCAGCAGCCATGGGGCTGGGGGCAATGAGCAGTTCTTC.